This is a list of T cell receptor beta chains from one sample in a study of T cell changes during pregnancy in multiple sclerosis. Sequenced by immunoSEQ multiplex PCR; TCRdb stores in-frame clones only, minus some. Of some 80,000 clones in the sample, more than 70% were seen once. Sequencing was performed on peripheral blood, taken in the first trimester of pregnancy. The receptors shown here come from a female donor in good health, enrolled as a control in a pregnancy study. Each CDR3 is given with its conserved first and last residue. The D gene is left open where the match is weak. The listing skips clone size in some rows; elsewhere it reads once, few, many or a size class.

>TRBJ1-1|NA|TRBD1|TRBV2
TGTGCCAGCAGGGCAGGGGGCGCGTGGGGCACTGAAGCTTTCTTT
CASRAGGAWGTEAFF
>TRBJ2-2|NA|TRBD2|TRBV5-1
TGCGCCAGCAGCTTTTTAGGGACTAGGAACACCGGGGAGCTGTTTTTT
CASSFLGTRNTGELFF
>TRBJ1-1|NA|NA|TRBV18
TGTGCCAGCTCACGCGGGCCGAACACTGAAGCTTTCTTT
CASSRGPNTEAFF
>TRBJ2-3|NA|TRBD1|TRBV19
TGTGCCAGTAGTCCGGGGACAGGGTTGGGCACAGATACGCAGTATTTT
CASSPGTGLGTDTQYF
>TRBJ1-1|NA|NA|TRBV21-1
TGTGCCAGCAGCCCCAGGGAAATGAACACTGAAGCTTTCTTT
CASSPREMNTEAFF
>TRBJ1-1|few|NA|TRBV7-9
TGTGCCAGCAGTCCTCTAACCGATGACACTGAAGCTTTCTTT
CASSPLTDDTEAFF
>TRBJ2-7|NA|TRBD2|TRBV18
TGTGCCAGCTCACCATCCCTGACTAGCGGGCCTACTGTCACCTACGAGCAGTACTTC
CASSPSLTSGPTVTYEQYF
>TRBJ1-4|NA|NA|TRBV7-6
TGTGCCAGCAGCTCGAATCCCGCAGGCACTAATGAAAAACTGTTTTTT
CASSSNPAGTNEKLFF
>TRBJ2-1|NA|NA|TRBV6-1
TGTGCCAGCACCGTGTCCGGGGGTCCTGAGCAGTTCTTC
CASTVSGGPEQFF
>TRBJ1-1|NA|TRBD1|TRBV5-1
TGCGCCAGCAGCTTGGACAGGGGGATGACTGAAGCTTTCTTT
CASSLDRGMTEAFF
>TRBJ1-6|NA|TRBD1|TRBV27
TGTGCCAGCTCCGGACAGGGGAATTCACCCCTCCACTTT
CASSGQGNSPLHF
>TRBJ2-1|NA|NA|TRBV19
TGTGCCAGTAGTATGTTTAGCGCGGGCCCCAATGAGCAGTTCTTC
CASSMFSAGPNEQFF
>TRBJ2-7|once|NA|TRBV6-1
TGTGCCAGCTTGGCAGGGTGGAACGAGCAGTACTTC
CASLAGWNEQYF
>TRBJ1-6|NA|NA|TRBV5-1
TGCGCCAGCAGCTCCGACCTGACGGGTTCACCCCTCCACTTT
CASSSDLTGSPLHF
>TRBJ1-1|NA|TRBD1|TRBV10-1
TGCGCCAGCAGAGACGAAAGCCGGGACAGCATGAACACTGAAGCTTTCTTT
CASRDESRDSMNTEAFF
>TRBJ1-3|NA|TRBD1|TRBV2
TGTGCCAGCAGAGCGCCCTCGCAGGGGGCTGGAAACACCATATATTTT
CASRAPSQGAGNTIYF
>TRBJ2-7|NA|TRBD1|TRBV29-1
TGCAGCGTTCCCCGGACAGGGGGCGAGCAGTACTTC
CSVPRTGGEQYF
>TRBJ2-2|medium-sized|NA|TRBV6-4
TGTGCCAGCAGTGACGGGAGGACAAGCGCCACCGGGGAGCTGTTTTTT
CASSDGRTSATGELFF
>TRBJ1-1|NA|NA|TRBV7-8
TGTGCCAGCAGCTTAGAGGGCAGGGCGAACACTGAAGCTTTCTTT
CASSLEGRANTEAFF
>TRBJ2-3|NA|TRBD2|TRBV6-1
TGTGCCAGCAGTGAAGCGCTGGGCGGGGGGGCGGATACGCAGTATTTT
CASSEALGGGADTQYF
>TRBJ2-6|NA|NA|TRBV27
TGTGCCAGCAGCTTCACTCTTGGGGCCAACGTCCTGACTTTC
CASSFTLGANVLTF
>TRBJ2-3|NA|TRBD2|TRBV18
TGTGCCAGCTCCCCCTTGGGCGGGGGTACAGATACGCAGTATTTT
CASSPLGGGTDTQYF
>TRBJ1-4|NA|NA|TRBV27
TGTGCCAGCAGTAACCAACAGGGTTGGCAGGAAAAACTGTTTTTT
CASSNQQGWQEKLFF
>TRBJ2-2|NA|NA|TRBV30
TGTGCCTGGAGTCCATCTCTCATCAGGGGCTGGGAGCTGTTTTTT
CAWSPSLIRGWELFF
>TRBJ2-6|NA|NA|TRBV18
TGTGCCAGCTCACCAAACGGGGGTTCTGGGGCCAACGTCCTGACTTTC
CASSPNGGSGANVLTF
>TRBJ1-6|many|NA|TRBV4-3
TGCGCCAGCAGCCTCCAAGCGTTTAGTAGCGATGATAATTCACCCCTCCACTTT
CASSLQAFSSDDNSPLHF
>TRBJ2-5|once|NA|TRBV7-2
TGTGCCAGCAGCCCCAGTCGGGGTATCCAAGAGACCCAGTACTTC
CASSPSRGIQETQYF
>TRBJ1-5|NA|NA|TRBV28
TGTGCCAGCAGTGTTCCGGGTGGAAATCAGCCCCAGCATTTT
CASSVPGGNQPQHF
>TRBJ2-7|NA|TRBD1|TRBV6-5
TGTGCCAGCAGTTCTCTCTGGGACAGTTTATACGAGCAGTACTTC
CASSSLWDSLYEQYF
>TRBJ1-6|NA|TRBD1|TRBV30
TGTGCCTGGACGACAGGGGATTTGACACCCCTCCACTTT
CAWTTGDLTPLHF
>TRBJ2-7|NA|TRBD2|TRBV10-3
TGTGCCATCAGCCGTCTAGCGGGGACCTCTCTCGAGCAGTACTTC
CAISRLAGTSLEQYF
>TRBJ2-3|NA|NA|TRBV2
TGTGCCAGCAGTGACCAGGGCCTCCCGGCAGATACGCAGTATTTT
CASSDQGLPADTQYF
>TRBJ2-7|NA|TRBD1|TRBV28
TGTGCCAGCAGGACGAGAACCCCGGGACAGGCCCACGAGCAGTACTTC
CASRTRTPGQAHEQYF
>TRBJ1-5|NA|NA|TRBV28
TGTGCCACGCGAGGGGGTCAGGTCTCTAATCAGCCCCAGCATTTT
CATRGGQVSNQPQHF
>TRBJ1-2|NA|TRBD1|TRBV2
TGTGCCACCTACTGGGGCAGGGGGCTAGGTGGCTACACCTTC
CATYWGRGLGGYTF
>TRBJ2-2|NA|TRBD1|TRBV28
TGTGCCAGCAGTTTAACGGGACAGGGCTACACCGGGGAGCTGTTTTTT
CASSLTGQGYTGELFF
>TRBJ2-7|NA|TRBD2|TRBV10-2
TGCGCCAGCAGCGGAGCGGGGGGCTTCTACGAGCAGTACTTC
CASSGAGGFYEQYF
>TRBJ2-3|NA|NA|TRBV13
TGTGCCAGCAGCTCGACGGGGAACGGGAGAGACACAGATACGCAGTATTTT
CASSSTGNGRDTDTQYF
>TRBJ1-1|few|NA|TRBV9
TGTGCCAGCAGCGTAGTGCAGGGCGGTACTGAAGCTTTCTTT
CASSVVQGGTEAFF
>TRBJ1-2|NA|TRBD1|TRBV7-9
TGTGCCAGCAGCTTATTTCAGGGGGCGAACTATGGCTACACCTTC
CASSLFQGANYGYTF
>TRBJ1-2|NA|TRBD1|TRBV6-1
TGTGCCAGCAGTGGAGAGACAGGGCCTAACTATGGCTACACCTTC
CASSGETGPNYGYTF
>TRBJ2-5|NA|TRBD2|TRBV6-1
TGTGCCAGCAGCGGGAGGGTCCAAGTCCCCCAGTACTTC
CASSGRVQVPQYF
>TRBJ2-5|NA|NA|TRBV7-5
TGTGCCAGAAGCTTAGAGGGACAGGGCCAAGAGACCCAGTACTTC
CARSLEGQGQETQYF
>TRBJ1-5|once|NA|TRBV6-5
TGTGCCAGCAGTAAACAGAATAGCAATCAGCCCCAGCATTTT
CASSKQNSNQPQHF
>TRBJ2-7|NA|TRBD1|TRBV5-1
TGCGCCAGCAGCCGGGGGACAGGGGATTCCTACGAGCAGTACTTC
CASSRGTGDSYEQYF
>TRBJ1-3|few|NA|TRBV2
TGTGCGCTTCGGAGACCTGGAAACACCATATATTTT
CALRRPGNTIYF
>TRBJ2-1|NA|NA|TRBV15
TGTGCCACCAGCGGGCGGACTTCTAGCTCCTACAATGAGCAGTTCTTC
CATSGRTSSSYNEQFF
>TRBJ2-7|NA|NA|TRBV30
TGTGCCTGGAGGCGTGGGGGCCTCACCTACGAGCAGTACTTC
CAWRRGGLTYEQYF
>TRBJ1-1|NA|NA|TRBV5-5
TGTGCCAGCAGCAATACAGGGACTGAAGCTTTCTTT
CASSNTGTEAFF
>TRBJ2-7|NA|TRBD2|TRBV6-1
TGTGCCAGCAGTGAAAAGGCGGGAGCGGCCTACGAGCAGTACTTC
CASSEKAGAAYEQYF
>TRBJ1-5|NA|NA|TRBV12-5
TGTGCTAGTGGGGCGCCGGACTGGGGTCAGCCCCAGCATTTT
CASGAPDWGQPQHF
>TRBJ2-1|NA|TRBD2|TRBV9
TGTGCCAGCAGCAGCCGACTAGCGGGGGGGTACAATGAGCAGTTCTTC
CASSSRLAGGYNEQFF
>TRBJ1-1|few|TRBD1|TRBV18
TGTGCCAGCTCACTCGACAGGGCTAAAAGGAACACTGAAGCTTTCTTT
CASSLDRAKRNTEAFF